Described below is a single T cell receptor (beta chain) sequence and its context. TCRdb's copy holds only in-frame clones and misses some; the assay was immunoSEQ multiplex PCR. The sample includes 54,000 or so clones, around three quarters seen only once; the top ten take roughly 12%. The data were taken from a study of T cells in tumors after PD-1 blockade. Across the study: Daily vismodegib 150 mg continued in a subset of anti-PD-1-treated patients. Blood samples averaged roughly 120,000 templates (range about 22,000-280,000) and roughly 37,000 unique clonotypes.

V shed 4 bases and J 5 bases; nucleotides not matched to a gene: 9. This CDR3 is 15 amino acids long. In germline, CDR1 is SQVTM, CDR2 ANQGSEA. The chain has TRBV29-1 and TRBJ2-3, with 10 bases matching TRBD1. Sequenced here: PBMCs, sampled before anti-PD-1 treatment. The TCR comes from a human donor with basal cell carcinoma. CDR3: CSVVNDRGHQDTQYF. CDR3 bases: TGCAGCGTTGTAAACGACAGGGGGCATCAAGATACGCAGTATTTT.